This T cell receptor beta chain was identified during a study of human T cells and chemical hapten exposure. TCRdb called the RACE reads again in MiXCR, with one record for every CDR3 protein. Here the sample spans 150,000 to 200,000 distinct CDR3 sequences, 24% being singletons. This sample's time point: patch test 3, about 24 weeks after DPC sensitization. The sample's treatment: therapeutic diphenylcyclopropenone sensitization with weekly scalp DPC. Germline lookup yields CDR1 DFQATT and CDR2 SNEGSKA (reference sequence). This CDR3 has 14 residues. V was shortened by 4 bases and J by 4 bases, with 14 bases between the two germline ends.

This clonotype was obtained from a woman aged 35 to 49 with alopecia areata. Some clones in this sample may be carry-over from other donors' samples. The chain joins TRBV20-1 to TRBJ2-1; tentatively, D is TRBD2 (7 bases). The specimen comprised whole blood, sampled in connection with sensitization to the hapten diphenylcyclopropenone (DPC). CDR3 residues: CSAMTGRGYNEQFF. In DNA, the CDR3 is TGCAGTGCTATGACGGGGAGGGGGTACAATGAGCAGTTCTTC.